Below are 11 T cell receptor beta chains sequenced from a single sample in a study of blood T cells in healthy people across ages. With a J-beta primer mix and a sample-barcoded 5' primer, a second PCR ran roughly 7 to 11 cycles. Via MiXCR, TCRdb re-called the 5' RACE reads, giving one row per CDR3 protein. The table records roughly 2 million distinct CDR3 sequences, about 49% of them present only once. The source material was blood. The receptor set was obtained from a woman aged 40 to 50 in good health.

This chain's CDR3 is CSARLAQETQYF. For the CDR3, the DNA is TGCAGTGCTAGACTAGCTCAAGAGACCCAGTACTTC. This rearrangement joins TRBV20-1 to TRBJ2-5, with a weak D call TRBD2 (5 bases). The V end was cut by 2 bases, the J end by 2 bases, with 6 bases between. CDR3 length: 12 residues. Germline CDR1 is DFQATT and CDR2 is SNEGSKA (reference sequence).

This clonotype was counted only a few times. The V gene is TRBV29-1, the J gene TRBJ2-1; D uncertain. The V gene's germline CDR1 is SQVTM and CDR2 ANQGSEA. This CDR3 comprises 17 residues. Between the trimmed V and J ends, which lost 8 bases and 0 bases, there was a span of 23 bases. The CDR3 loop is CSSYNPSGGDSYNEQFF. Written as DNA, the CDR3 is TGCAGCTCCTACAACCCGTCGGGTGGAGACTCCTACAATGAGCAGTTCTTC.

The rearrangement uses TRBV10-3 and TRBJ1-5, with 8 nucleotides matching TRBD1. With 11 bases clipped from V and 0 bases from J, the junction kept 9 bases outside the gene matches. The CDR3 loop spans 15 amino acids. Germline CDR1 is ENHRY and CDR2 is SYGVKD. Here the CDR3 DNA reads TGTGCCTCAAACAGGGGGGAGAATAGCAATCAGCCCCAGCATTTT. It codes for CASNRGENSNQPQHF.

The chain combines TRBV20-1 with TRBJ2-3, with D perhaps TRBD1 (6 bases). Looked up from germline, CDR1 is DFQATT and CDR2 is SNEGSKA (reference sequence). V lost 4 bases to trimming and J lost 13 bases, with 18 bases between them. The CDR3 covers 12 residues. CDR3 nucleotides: TGCAGTGCTAACCCGGACAGTGCAGTGGAGTATTTT. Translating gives CSANPDSAVEYF.

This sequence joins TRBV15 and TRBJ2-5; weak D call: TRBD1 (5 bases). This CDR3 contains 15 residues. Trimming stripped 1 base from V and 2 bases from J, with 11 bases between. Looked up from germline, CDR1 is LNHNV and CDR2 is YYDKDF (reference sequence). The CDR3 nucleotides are TGTGCCACCAGCAGAGTACAGGTGGCACAAGAGACCCAGTACTTC. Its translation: CATSRVQVAQETQYF.

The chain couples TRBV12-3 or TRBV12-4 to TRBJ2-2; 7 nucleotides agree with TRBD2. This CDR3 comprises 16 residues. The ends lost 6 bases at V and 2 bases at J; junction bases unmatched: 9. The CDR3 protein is CASSIYRDYNTGELFF. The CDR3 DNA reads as TGTGCCAGCAGCATTTACCGGGACTACAACACCGGGGAGCTGTTTTTT.

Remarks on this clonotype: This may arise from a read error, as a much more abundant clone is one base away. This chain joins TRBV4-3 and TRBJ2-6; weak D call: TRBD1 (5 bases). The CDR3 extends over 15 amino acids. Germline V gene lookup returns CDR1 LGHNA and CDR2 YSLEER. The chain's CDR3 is CASSRQSSGADVLTF. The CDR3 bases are TGCGCCAGCAGCCGACAGAGCTCTGGGGCCGACGTCCTGACTTTC.

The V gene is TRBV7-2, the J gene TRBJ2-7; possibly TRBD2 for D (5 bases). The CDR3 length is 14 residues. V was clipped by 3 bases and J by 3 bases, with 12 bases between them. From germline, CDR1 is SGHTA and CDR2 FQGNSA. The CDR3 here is CASSLDFSDYEQYF. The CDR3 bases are TGTGCCAGCAGCTTGGACTTCTCAGACTACGAGCAGTACTTC.

CDR3 in amino acids: CSVEGRGLWNEQFF. CDR3 coding DNA: TGCAGCGTGGAGGGCAGGGGGCTCTGGAATGAGCAGTTCTTC. The rearrangement links TRBV29-1 to TRBJ2-1; 8 nucleotides line up with TRBD1. Germline loops: CDR1 SQVTM, CDR2 ANQGSEA. This CDR3 is built from 14 residues. Trimming took 6 bases from V and 7 from J; bases not matched to a gene: 11.

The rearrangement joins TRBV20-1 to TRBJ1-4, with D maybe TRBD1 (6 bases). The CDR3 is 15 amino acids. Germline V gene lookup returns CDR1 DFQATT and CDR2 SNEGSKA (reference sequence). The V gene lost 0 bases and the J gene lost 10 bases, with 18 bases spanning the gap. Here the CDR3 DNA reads TGCAGTGCTAGAGATCGTGGGCCGGGGGGCGGAAAACTGTTTTTT. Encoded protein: CSARDRGPGGGKLFF.

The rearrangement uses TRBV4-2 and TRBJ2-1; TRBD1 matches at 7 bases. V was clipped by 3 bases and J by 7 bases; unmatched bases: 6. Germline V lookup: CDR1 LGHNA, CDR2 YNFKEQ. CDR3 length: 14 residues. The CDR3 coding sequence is TGTGCCAGCAGCCAGCCGACAGGGAGAAATGAGCAGTTCTTC. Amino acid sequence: CASSQPTGRNEQFF.